Described below is a single TCR beta chain sequence and its context. Blood CD8+ and CD4+ T cells underwent high-throughput TCR beta sequencing. The patients serving as multiple sclerosis controls were treatment-naive. They had stable or active relapsing-remitting disease and fulfilled revised McDonald criteria. Negative isolation was applied to CD8+ and CD4+ T cells, and FACS enrichment was applied to TEMRA cells. This CDR3 spans 14 amino acids. Germline V gives CDR1 GTSNPN, CDR2 SVGIG (reference sequence). V dropped 2 bases and J dropped 4 bases, with 14 bases sitting between them. RNA was extracted with the RNeasy kit, and a quantity of roughly 0.5 to 1 ug was reverse transcribed using random hexamers. Across 54 Vbeta and 13 Jbeta, TCR beta CDR3 was amplified with immunoSEQ multiplex PCR. TCRdb ran MiXCR on the immunoSEQ multiplex PCR reads and lists one entry per CDR3 protein. In the table there are approximately 190,000 distinct CDR3 sequences, roughly 96% of which are singletons.

These data originate in a study of CD8 T cells in Susac syndrome. This clonotype was obtained from a human donor with multiple sclerosis. The genes are TRBV30 and TRBJ1-1; TRBD1 might be the D (5 bases). Sample: CD4+ T cells from PBMCs. The CDR3 region is CAWSPGTLSTEAFF. CDR3 coding DNA: TGTGCCTGGAGTCCCGGGACCTTAAGCACTGAAGCTTTCTTT.